The entry below describes one T cell receptor (beta chain). The antigen is unknown. The source of the sample is a study of vaccination effects on CD4 cells after COVID-19. As for the study in general: It was a median of 72 days after the second dose that post-vaccine samples were obtained.

V was shortened by 5 bases and J by 0 bases, with 11 bases between the two germline ends. The germline V gene encodes CDR1 MNHEY and CDR2 SMNVEV (reference sequence). The CDR3 sequence is 15 residues long. Subsequent to less than 13 days of culture, CD4+ T cells were isolated. Participants were vaccinated with two doses of either the BNT162b2 or mRNA-1273 vaccine. Method: immunoSEQ multiplex PCR; TCRdb's copy keeps in-frame clones and lacks some. The profile shows 50,000 to 70,000 clones, 70% to 85% of them singletons. The TCR comes from a human donor who received a COVID-19 vaccine. The rearrangement links TRBV27 to TRBJ1-5; no reliable D call. Material: CD4+ T cells from PBMCs cultured without peptide, obtained after COVID-19 vaccination. CDR3 nucleotides: TGTGCCAGCAGTATTCGGACCGCTAGCAATCAGCCCCAGCATTTT. It specifies CASSIRTASNQPQHF.